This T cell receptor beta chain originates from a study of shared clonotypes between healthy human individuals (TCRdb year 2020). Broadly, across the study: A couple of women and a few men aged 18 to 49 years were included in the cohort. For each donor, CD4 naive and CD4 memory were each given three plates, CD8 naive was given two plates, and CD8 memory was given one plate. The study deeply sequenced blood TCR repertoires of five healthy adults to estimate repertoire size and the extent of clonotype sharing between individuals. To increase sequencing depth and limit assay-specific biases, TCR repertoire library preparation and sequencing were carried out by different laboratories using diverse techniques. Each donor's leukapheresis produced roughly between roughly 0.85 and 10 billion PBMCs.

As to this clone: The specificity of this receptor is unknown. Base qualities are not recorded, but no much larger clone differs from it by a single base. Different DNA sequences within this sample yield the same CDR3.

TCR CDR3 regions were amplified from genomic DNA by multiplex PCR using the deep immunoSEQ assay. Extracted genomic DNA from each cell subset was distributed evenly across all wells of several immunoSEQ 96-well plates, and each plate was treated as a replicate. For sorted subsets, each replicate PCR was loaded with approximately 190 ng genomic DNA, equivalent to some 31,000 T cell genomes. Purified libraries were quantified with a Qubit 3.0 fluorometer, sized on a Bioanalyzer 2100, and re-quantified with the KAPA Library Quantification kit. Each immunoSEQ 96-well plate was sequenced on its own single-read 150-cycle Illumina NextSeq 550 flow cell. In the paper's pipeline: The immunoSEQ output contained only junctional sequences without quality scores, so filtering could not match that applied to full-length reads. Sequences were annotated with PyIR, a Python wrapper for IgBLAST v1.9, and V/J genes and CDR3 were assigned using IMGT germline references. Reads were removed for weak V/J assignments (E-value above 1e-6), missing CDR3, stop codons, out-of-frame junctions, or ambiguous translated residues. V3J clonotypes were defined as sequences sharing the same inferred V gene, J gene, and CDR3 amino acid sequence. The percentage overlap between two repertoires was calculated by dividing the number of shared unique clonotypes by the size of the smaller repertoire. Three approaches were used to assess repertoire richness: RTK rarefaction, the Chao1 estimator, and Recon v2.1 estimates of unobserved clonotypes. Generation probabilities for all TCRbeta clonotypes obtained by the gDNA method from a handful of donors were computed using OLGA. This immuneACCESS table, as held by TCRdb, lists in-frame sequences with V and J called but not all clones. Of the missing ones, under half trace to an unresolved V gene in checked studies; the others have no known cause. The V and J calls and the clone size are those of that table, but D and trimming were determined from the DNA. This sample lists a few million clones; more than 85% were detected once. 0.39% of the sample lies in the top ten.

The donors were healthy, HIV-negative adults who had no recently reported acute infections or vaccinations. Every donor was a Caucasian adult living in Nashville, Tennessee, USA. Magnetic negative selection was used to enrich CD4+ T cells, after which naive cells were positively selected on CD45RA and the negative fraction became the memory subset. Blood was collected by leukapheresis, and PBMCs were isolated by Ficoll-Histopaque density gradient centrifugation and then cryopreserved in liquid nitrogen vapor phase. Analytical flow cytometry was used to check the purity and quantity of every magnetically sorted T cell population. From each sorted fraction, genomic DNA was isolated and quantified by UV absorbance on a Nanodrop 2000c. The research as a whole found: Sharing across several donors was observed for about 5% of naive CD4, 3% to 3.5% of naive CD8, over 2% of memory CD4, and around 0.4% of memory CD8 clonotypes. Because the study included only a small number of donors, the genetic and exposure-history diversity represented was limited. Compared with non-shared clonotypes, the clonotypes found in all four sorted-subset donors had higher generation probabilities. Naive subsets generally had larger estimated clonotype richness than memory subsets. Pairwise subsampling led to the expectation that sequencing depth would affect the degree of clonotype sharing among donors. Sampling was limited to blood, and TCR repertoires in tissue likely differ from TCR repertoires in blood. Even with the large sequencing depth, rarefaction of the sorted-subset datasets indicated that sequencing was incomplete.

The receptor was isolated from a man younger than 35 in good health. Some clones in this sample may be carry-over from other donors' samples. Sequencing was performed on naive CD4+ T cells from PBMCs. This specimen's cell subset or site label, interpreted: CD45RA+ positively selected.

The DNA is TGCAGTGCTAGGAGCGAGCAGTACTTC. The translation is CSARSEQYF. The sequence is built from TRBV20-1 and TRBJ2-7; the D gene is not confidently resolved. Taken from cysteine to phenylalanine, the CDR3 has 9 residues. Left in the record is the CDR3 DNA by itself, 27 bases read in frame from the first base. V lost 3 bases and J lost 6 bases; the stretch between them is 3 bases long. The germline V gene encodes CDR1 DFQATT and CDR2 SNEGSKA (reference sequence).